This T cell receptor (beta chain) was profiled in a study of OX40 agonist ivuxolimab in advanced cancers. Study overall: Dose-escalation subjects each had hepatocellular carcinoma, melanoma, renal cell or head and neck cancer. Notes on the study in general: Circulating CD4+ and CD8+ T cells showed clonal expansion by week 6 at 0.1 to 3.0 mg/kg.

As concerns this clone: The antigen is not known.

Generated by immunoSEQ multiplex PCR, the TCRdb table keeps only in-frame clones and is missing some. Of about 81,000 clones listed, approximately 90% were seen once; the top ten hold 0.45% to 0.55%. The CDR3 is made up of 15 amino acids. V dropped 3 bases and J dropped 1 base, with 9 bases sitting between them. The germline V gene encodes CDR1 MDHEN and CDR2 SYDVKM. This sequence was found in an adult with an advanced solid tumor such as melanoma, head and neck, liver or kidney cancer. The V and J genes are TRBV28 and TRBJ2-2; D is undetermined. The sample here was CD4+ or CD8+ T cells sorted from blood, taken in a trial of the OX40 agonist ivuxolimab. CDR3 sequence (DNA): TGTGCCAGCAGTTTCGAACGGCAGAACACCGGGGAGCTGTTTTTT. Its protein product is CASSFERQNTGELFF.